What follows is one T cell receptor beta chain and its context. What it binds is unknown. The table came from immunoSEQ multiplex PCR; TCRdb's copy has only in-frame clones and leaves some out. The sample records 140,000 to 150,000 clones, 88% being singletons. The data are from a study of T cell responses to AZD1222 COVID-19 vaccine. Study-level points and caveats: White British donors predominated, females outnumbered males, and clonal diversity was possibly underestimated. Recipients of two AZD1222 doses showed rising Spike-specific TCR breadth and depth.

V was pared by 1 base and J by 4 bases, with 3 bases of the junction left unmatched. There are 14 residues in the CDR3. Per germline, CDR1 MGHRA and CDR2 YSYEKL. The sequences come from peripheral blood, collected on day 0 of AZD1222 vaccination. The TCR comes from an adult in good health. This rearrangement joins TRBV4-1 to TRBJ1-2; 7 nucleotides line up with TRBD1. The CDR3 region is CASSQASGGYGYTF. For the CDR3, the DNA is TGCGCCAGCAGCCAAGCCTCAGGGGGCTATGGCTACACCTTC.